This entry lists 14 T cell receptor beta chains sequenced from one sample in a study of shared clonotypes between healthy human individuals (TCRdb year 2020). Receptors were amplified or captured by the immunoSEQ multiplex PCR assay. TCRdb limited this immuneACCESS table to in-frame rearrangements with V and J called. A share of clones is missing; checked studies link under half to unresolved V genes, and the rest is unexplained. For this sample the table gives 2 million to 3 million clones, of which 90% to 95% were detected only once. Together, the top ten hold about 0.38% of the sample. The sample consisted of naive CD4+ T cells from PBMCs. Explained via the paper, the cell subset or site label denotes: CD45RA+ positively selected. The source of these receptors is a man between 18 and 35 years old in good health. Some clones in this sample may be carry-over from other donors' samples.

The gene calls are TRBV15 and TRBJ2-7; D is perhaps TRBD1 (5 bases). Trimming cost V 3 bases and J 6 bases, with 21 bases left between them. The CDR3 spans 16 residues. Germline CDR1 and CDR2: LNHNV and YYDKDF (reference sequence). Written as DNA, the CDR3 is TGTGCCACCAGCAGTATAATACGCAGGGCAGAACGCGAGCAGTACTTC. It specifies CATSSIIRRAEREQYF.

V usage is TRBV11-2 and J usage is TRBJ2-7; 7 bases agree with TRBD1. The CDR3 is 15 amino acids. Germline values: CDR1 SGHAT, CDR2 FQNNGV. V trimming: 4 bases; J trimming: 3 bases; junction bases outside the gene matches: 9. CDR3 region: CASSSPGQRFYEQYF. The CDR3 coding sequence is TGTGCCAGCAGCTCGCCGGGACAGCGATTCTACGAGCAGTACTTC.

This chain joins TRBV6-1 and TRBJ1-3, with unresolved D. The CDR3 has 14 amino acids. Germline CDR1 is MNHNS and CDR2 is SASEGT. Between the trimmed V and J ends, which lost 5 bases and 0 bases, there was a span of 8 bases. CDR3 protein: CASSIYYSGNTIYF. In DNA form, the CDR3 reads TGTGCCAGCAGTATCTACTACTCTGGAAACACCATATATTTT.

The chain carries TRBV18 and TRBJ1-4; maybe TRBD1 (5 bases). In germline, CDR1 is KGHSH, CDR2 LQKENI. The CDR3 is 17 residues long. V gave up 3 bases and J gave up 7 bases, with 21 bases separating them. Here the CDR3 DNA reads TGTGCCAGCTCACCCCTTCCACGACAGCAAATGGGTGAAAAACTGTTTTTT. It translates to CASSPLPRQQMGEKLFF.

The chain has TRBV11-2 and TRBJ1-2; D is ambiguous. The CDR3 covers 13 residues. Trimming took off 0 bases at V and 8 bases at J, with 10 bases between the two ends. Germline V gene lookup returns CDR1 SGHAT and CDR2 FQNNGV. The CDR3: CASSLELGRGYTF. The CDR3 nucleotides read TGTGCCAGCAGCTTAGAATTGGGTAGGGGCTACACCTTC.

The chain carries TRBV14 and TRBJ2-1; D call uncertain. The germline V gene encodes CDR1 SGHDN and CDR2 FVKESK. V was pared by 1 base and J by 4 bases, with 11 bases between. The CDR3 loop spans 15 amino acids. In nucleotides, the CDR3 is TGTGCCAGCAGCCAAGGTCCAGCCCTATACAATGAGCAGTTCTTC. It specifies CASSQGPALYNEQFF.

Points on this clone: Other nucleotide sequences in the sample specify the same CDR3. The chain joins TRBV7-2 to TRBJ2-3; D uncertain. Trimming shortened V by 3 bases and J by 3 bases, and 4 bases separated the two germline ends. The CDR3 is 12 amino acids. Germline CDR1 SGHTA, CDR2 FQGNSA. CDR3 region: CASSFGTDTQYF. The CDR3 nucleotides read TGTGCCAGCAGCTTTGGGACAGATACGCAGTATTTT.

CDR3 sequence: CASSLSGSYSPLHF. CDR3 nucleotide sequence: TGTGCCAGCAGCTTATCCGGCAGCTATTCACCCCTCCACTTT. This rearrangement joins TRBV7-9 to TRBJ1-6; unclear D gene. Trimming removed 2 bases at V and 8 bases at J, with 10 bases between. Germline V gene lookup returns CDR1 SEHNR and CDR2 FQNEAQ (reference sequence). The CDR3 runs 14 residues.

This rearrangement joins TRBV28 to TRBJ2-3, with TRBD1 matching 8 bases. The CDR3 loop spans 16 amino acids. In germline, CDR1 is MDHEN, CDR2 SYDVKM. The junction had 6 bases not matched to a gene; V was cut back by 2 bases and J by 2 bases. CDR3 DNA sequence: TGTGCCAGCAGTTTAGCAGGGGGCAAACCCACAGATACGCAGTATTTT. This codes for CASSLAGGKPTDTQYF.

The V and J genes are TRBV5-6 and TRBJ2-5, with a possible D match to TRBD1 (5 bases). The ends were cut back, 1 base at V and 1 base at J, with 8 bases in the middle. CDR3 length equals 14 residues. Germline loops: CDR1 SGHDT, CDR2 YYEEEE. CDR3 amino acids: CASSLTGSQETQYF. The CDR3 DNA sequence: TGTGCCAGCAGCTTGACAGGTTCCCAAGAGACCCAGTACTTC.

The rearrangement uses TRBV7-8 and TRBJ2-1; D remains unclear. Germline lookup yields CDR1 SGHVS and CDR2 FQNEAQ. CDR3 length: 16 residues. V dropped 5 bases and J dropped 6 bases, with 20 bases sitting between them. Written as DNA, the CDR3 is TGTGCCAGCAGCCTCAATCCGGGCCCCCCGGGCAATGAGCAGTTCTTC. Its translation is CASSLNPGPPGNEQFF.

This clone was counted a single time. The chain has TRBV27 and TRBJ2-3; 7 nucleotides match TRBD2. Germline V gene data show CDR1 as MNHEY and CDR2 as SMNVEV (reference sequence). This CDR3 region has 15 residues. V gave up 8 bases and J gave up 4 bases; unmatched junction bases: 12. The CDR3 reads CASQRAGSLPDTQYF. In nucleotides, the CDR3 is TGTGCCAGCCAACGAGCGGGATCTCTCCCAGATACGCAGTATTTT.

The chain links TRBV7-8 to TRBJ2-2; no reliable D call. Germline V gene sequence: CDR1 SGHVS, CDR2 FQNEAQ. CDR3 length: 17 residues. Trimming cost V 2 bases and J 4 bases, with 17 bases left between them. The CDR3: CASSLILTILGTGELFF. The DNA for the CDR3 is TGTGCCAGCAGCTTAATCCTAACTATACTCGGCACCGGGGAGCTGTTTTTT.

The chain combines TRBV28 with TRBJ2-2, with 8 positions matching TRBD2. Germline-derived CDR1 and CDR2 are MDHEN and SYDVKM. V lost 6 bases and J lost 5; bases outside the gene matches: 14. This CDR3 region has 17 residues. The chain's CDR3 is CASRDGLALARTGELFF. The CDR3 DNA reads TGTGCCAGCAGGGACGGACTAGCCTTGGCCCGGACCGGGGAGCTGTTTTTT.